Each of the 25 T cell receptor beta chains below was sequenced from the same sample in a study of patients and donors after allogeneic stem cell transplantation (dated by TCRdb to 2018 to 2020). Library preparation used RT-PCR. TCRdb names NextSeq 550 as the instrument used. TCRdb trimmed public reads at Q25 via fastp, called clones via MiXCR and kept in-frame beta chains. All rows with the same CDR3 protein become a single entry with the most common DNA and genes. Counted in this sample were roughly 200,000 distinct CDR3 sequences; roughly 38% of them appeared once. 11% of the sample belongs to the ten largest clones. Sequencing input: blood, either unsorted or a sorted T cell fraction (not recorded which). These receptor sequences come from a human donor who was either an allogeneic HSCT recipient or a stem cell or donor lymphocyte infusion donor (not recorded which). It is not recorded whose cells these are; they may come from a transplant donor.

A few counts support this clonotype. This rearrangement joins TRBV3-1 to TRBJ2-7; 8 nucleotides agree with TRBD1. The V segment lost 6 bases and the J segment 3 bases; nucleotides outside the gene matches: 4. Germline V CDR1 and CDR2: LGHDT, YNNKEL (reference sequence). CDR3 length: 13 residues. The CDR3 coding sequence is TGTGCCAGCAGTCCCGGACAGGGCTACGAGCAGTACTTC. As protein: CASSPGQGYEQYF.

The chain combines TRBV3-1 with TRBJ1-3; D remains ambiguous. The V and J ends lost 0 bases and 4 bases respectively, with 4 bases between them. The CDR3 is made up of 13 amino acids. Germline V gene data show CDR1 as LGHDT and CDR2 as YNNKEL (reference sequence). As DNA, the CDR3 is TGTGCCAGCAGCCAAGATGGCGGAAACACCATATATTTT. This sequence encodes CASSQDGGNTIYF.

In its sample, this clonotype was seen a few times. This chain joins TRBV18 and TRBJ1-5; the D gene is possibly TRBD1 (5 bases). Germline lookup yields CDR1 KGHSH and CDR2 LQKENI. This CDR3 is built from 14 residues. With 3 bases removed from V and 2 bases from J, the gap between germline ends came to 8 bases. CDR3 residues: CASSPLQGNQPQHF. For the CDR3, the DNA is TGTGCCAGCTCACCCCTACAGGGCAATCAGCCCCAGCATTTT.

This clonotype appeared a few times. The chain joins TRBV25-1 to TRBJ2-7; D gene unclear. Germline assignment: CDR1 MGHDK and CDR2 SYGVNS. The V end was cut by 6 bases, the J end by 3 bases, with 6 bases between. This CDR3 is built from 11 residues. CDR3 loop: CASSAIYEQYF. The CDR3 DNA is TGTGCCAGCAGCGCTATCTACGAGCAGTACTTC.

The rearrangement joins TRBV28 to TRBJ1-6; D may be TRBD1 (5 bases). Germline-derived CDR1 and CDR2 are MDHEN and SYDVKM. The CDR3 length is 14 residues. The ends were cut back, 5 bases at V and 3 bases at J, with 8 bases in the middle. CDR3 amino acids: CASSTDSYNSPLHF. CDR3 sequence (DNA): TGTGCCAGCAGTACCGACAGCTATAATTCACCCCTCCACTTT.

V usage is TRBV29-1 and J usage is TRBJ2-5, with 8 bases lining up with TRBD1. The germline gives CDR1 SQVTM, CDR2 ANQGSEA. This CDR3 has 14 residues. J was trimmed by 4 bases and V by 7 bases; bases with no gene match: 11. The CDR3 is CSAGDRSLRETQYF. CDR3 nucleotide sequence: TGCAGCGCCGGGGACAGGAGCTTACGAGAGACCCAGTACTTC.

The chain joins TRBV12-3 or TRBV12-4 to TRBJ1-6; 9 positions agree with TRBD1. The junction had 3 bases not matched to a gene; V was cut back by 4 bases and J by 5 bases. This CDR3 spans 15 amino acids. Here the CDR3 DNA reads TGTGCCAGCAGTTGGCGGACAGGGGATAATTCACCCCTCCACTTT. It yields the protein CASSWRTGDNSPLHF.

Ten or more counts support this clonotype. This chain joins TRBV18 and TRBJ2-6; D is unresolved. The CDR3 has 13 amino acids. Germline-derived CDR1 and CDR2 are KGHSH and LQKENI. V lost 5 bases and J 1 base, leaving 3 bases between the germline ends. CDR3 in amino acids: CASSGSGANVLTF. The CDR3 DNA reads as TGTGCCAGCTCAGGATCTGGGGCCAACGTCCTGACTTTC. Full variable domain (rest looked up from reference TRBV18 and TRBJ2-6): NAGVMQNPRHLVRRRGQEARLRCSPMKGHSHVYWYRQLPEEGLKFMVYLQKENIIDESGMPKERFSAEFPKEGPSILRIQQVVRGDSAAYFCASSGSGANVLTFGAGSRLTVL.

The chain has TRBV12-3 or TRBV12-4 and TRBJ1-2; D unclear. The length of the CDR3 is 13 residues. V was pared by 4 bases and J by 4 bases, with 10 bases between. This chain's CDR3 is CASSYNSVYGYTF. CDR3 coding DNA: TGTGCCAGCAGTTATAACAGTGTCTATGGCTACACCTTC.

This clonotype was found once. The chain joins TRBV7-3 to TRBJ2-2, with D possibly matching TRBD1 (6 bases). The CDR3 runs to 13 residues. V was clipped by 4 bases and J by 6 bases, with 9 bases between them. Germline V gives CDR1 SGHTA, CDR2 FQGTGA. The CDR3 nucleotides are TGTGCCAGCAGCTCCCCAGGGGCCGGGGAGCTGTTTTTT. Translated, it gives CASSSPGAGELFF.

The V call is TRBV30, the J call TRBJ1-1; D gene uncertain. CDR3 length: 15 amino acids. The V end was cut by 2 bases, the J end by 6 bases, with 19 bases between. Germline values: CDR1 GTSNPN, CDR2 SVGIG (reference sequence). The CDR3 region is CAWSPPDRRSAEAFF. The CDR3 region has the DNA TGTGCCTGGAGTCCCCCAGACCGGAGGTCCGCTGAAGCTTTCTTT.

This clonotype was picked up a small number of times. V and J are TRBV2 and TRBJ2-7, with no clear D. The CDR3 covers 12 residues. Per germline, CDR1 SNHLY and CDR2 FYNNEI. The V gene lost 3 bases and the J gene lost 3 bases, with 6 bases spanning the gap. The CDR3, as DNA: TGTGCCAGCAGTGAGTCACTCTACGAGCAGTACTTC. This gives the protein CASSESLYEQYF.

This clonotype was detected a few times. This chain uses TRBV15 with TRBJ1-2; no firm D call. Trimming cost V 0 bases and J 8 bases, with 13 bases left between them. Germline V gene lookup returns CDR1 LNHNV and CDR2 YYDKDF (reference sequence). The CDR3 has 14 amino acids. The CDR3 DNA reads as TGTGCCACCAGCAGAGATTTGGGAACGGAGGGCTACACCTTC. It encodes CATSRDLGTEGYTF.

This clonotype came up a few times. In DNA form, the CDR3 reads TGTGCCAGCAGCGTAGCAGACACCTACAATGAGCAGTTCTTC. Translation: CASSVADTYNEQFF. The rearrangement joins TRBV9 to TRBJ2-1; D not resolved. The CDR3 is 14 residues long. Germline CDR1 SGDLS, CDR2 YYNGEE. V shed 0 bases and J shed 2 bases, with 6 bases lying between them.

This rearrangement joins TRBV2 to TRBJ1-1; the D gene is possibly TRBD1 (5 bases). The V gene's germline CDR1 is SNHLY and CDR2 FYNNEI. This CDR3 has 14 residues. V lost 8 bases, J lost 4 bases, and 17 bases lay in between. CDR3 protein: CASGGDLRGTEAFF. In nucleotides, the CDR3 is TGTGCCAGCGGGGGGGACCTAAGGGGCACTGAAGCTTTCTTT.

This clonotype showed up just a few times. This sequence joins TRBV29-1 and TRBJ1-1; tentatively, D is TRBD1 (5 bases). Per the germline V gene, CDR1 is SQVTM and CDR2 is ANQGSEA. The ends were cut back, 7 bases at V and 7 bases at J, with 22 bases in the middle. The CDR3 covers 14 residues. The DNA of the CDR3 is TGCAGCGGGGTGGGCAGGGCTGGAAAGAATGAAGCTTTCTTT. Its protein is CSGVGRAGKNEAFF.

In its sample, this clonotype was seen a few times. The V call is TRBV20-1, the J call TRBJ2-1; the D gene is possibly TRBD2 (6 bases). Germline V gene sequence: CDR1 DFQATT, CDR2 SNEGSKA (reference sequence). The V end was cut by 0 bases, the J end by 7 bases, with 13 bases between. This CDR3 region has 14 residues. CDR3 loop: CSARDGGRINEQFF. In DNA, the CDR3 is TGCAGTGCTAGAGACGGGGGAAGAATAAATGAGCAGTTCTTC.

This clonotype has just a few counts. This chain links TRBV18 with TRBJ1-4; D unresolved. Germline V CDR1 and CDR2: KGHSH, LQKENI. The CDR3 extends over 14 amino acids. Trimming took off 5 bases at V and 8 bases at J, with 15 bases between the two ends. For the CDR3, the DNA is TGTGCCAGCTCAGAATCTCCCTTAGGAGAAAAACTGTTTTTT. It encodes CASSESPLGEKLFF.

This rearrangement joins TRBV7-8 to TRBJ1-5; 10 positions agree with TRBD1. CDR3 size: 16 residues. The V and J ends lost 2 bases and 6 bases, in that order; junction bases with no gene match: 7. CDR1 is SGHVS, CDR2 FQNEAQ, per germline. DNA of the CDR3: TGTGCCAGCAGCTTACAGGGACAGGGGAATGCTCAGCCCCAGCATTTT. It codes for CASSLQGQGNAQPQHF.

This clonotype was observed a handful of times. This chain joins TRBV7-9 and TRBJ1-5; 9 nucleotides agree with TRBD1. V was pared by 3 bases and J by 5 bases, with 11 bases of the junction left unmatched. Germline assignment: CDR1 SEHNR and CDR2 FQNEAQ (reference sequence). The CDR3 consists of 17 residues. CDR3 sequence: CASSFWTGADNDQPQHF. CDR3 sequence (DNA): TGTGCCAGCAGCTTTTGGACAGGGGCGGATAATGATCAGCCCCAGCATTTT.

The chain joins TRBV21-1 to TRBJ2-4; the table names TRBD1, a call not compared with the DNA. TRBV21-1 is reported as a pseudogene. The CDR3 runs to 16 residues. This CDR3 reads CASSTTLGQLKNIQYF. CDR3 DNA sequence: TGTGCCAGCAGCACTACCCTCGGACAGCTCAAAAACATTCAGTACTTC.

The gene calls are TRBV12-3 or TRBV12-4 and TRBJ1-2; D is uncertain. This CDR3 region has 12 residues. V was shortened by 6 bases and J by 3 bases, with 8 bases between the two germline ends. This CDR3 reads CASSSRDYGYTF. The DNA of the CDR3 is TGTGCCAGCAGCTCGAGGGACTATGGCTACACCTTC.

A few counts support this clonotype. V and J are TRBV5-1 and TRBJ2-5; D remains ambiguous. Trimming removed 0 bases from V and 4 bases from J, with 4 bases in between. The germline gives CDR1 SGHRS, CDR2 YFSETQ. This CDR3 spans 12 amino acids. The CDR3 region has the DNA TGCGCCAGCAGCTTGGGCAGAGAGACCCAGTACTTC. Its protein is CASSLGRETQYF.

This clonotype was picked up a small number of times. The CDR3 region has the DNA TGTGCCAGCAGCTTAGCGAGGAATGGTGGCTACACCTTC. Translating gives CASSLARNGGYTF. V and J are TRBV7-9 and TRBJ1-2; D is unresolved. Trimming shortened V by 0 bases and J by 7 bases, and 9 bases separated the two germline ends. CDR1 is SEHNR, CDR2 FQNEAQ, per germline (reference sequence). There are 13 residues in the CDR3.

This clonotype occurred a few times. The genes are TRBV7-9 and TRBJ2-3, with TRBD1 identical over 8 bases. Germline CDR1 and CDR2: SEHNR and FQNEAQ (reference sequence). V was pared by 5 bases and J by 4 bases, with 5 bases of the junction left unmatched. CDR3 length: 14 residues. CDR3 bases: TGTGCCAGCAGCCTGACAGGGGAAGCAGATACGCAGTATTTT. As protein: CASSLTGEADTQYF.